The clone carrying this T cell receptor beta chain was seen a handful of times. Its antigen is undetermined. This specimen belongs to a study of T-cell reconstitution after alpha-beta-depleted transplantation in children. Notes on the study in general: It was surviving recipient T cells and thymic progenitors that gave some patients high TCRbeta diversity at day 60. Where alpha-beta T cells came from about two months after transplant was reportedly several hundred expanded graft clones.

Molecular barcoding with unique molecular identifiers was used for the TCRbeta library. TCRdb re-analysed the PCR reads in MiXCR, keeping a single row per CDR3 protein. This table has about 240,000 distinct CDR3 sequences, roughly a quarter appearing once. V was cut by 2 bases and J by 5 bases, with 12 bases left in between. The germline gives CDR1 DFQATT, CDR2 SNEGSKA (reference sequence). The CDR3 is 13 amino acids. Material: PBMCs, obtained before TCRalphabeta/CD19-depleted stem cell transplant. The chain links TRBV20-1 to TRBJ2-5; D not resolved. The receptor comes from a girl aged 2-10 years with Fanconi anemia, due to receive a stem cell transplant. Here the CDR3 DNA reads TGCAGTGCTAGATCGCCTCCCTTGGAGACCCAGTACTTC. It encodes CSARSPPLETQYF.